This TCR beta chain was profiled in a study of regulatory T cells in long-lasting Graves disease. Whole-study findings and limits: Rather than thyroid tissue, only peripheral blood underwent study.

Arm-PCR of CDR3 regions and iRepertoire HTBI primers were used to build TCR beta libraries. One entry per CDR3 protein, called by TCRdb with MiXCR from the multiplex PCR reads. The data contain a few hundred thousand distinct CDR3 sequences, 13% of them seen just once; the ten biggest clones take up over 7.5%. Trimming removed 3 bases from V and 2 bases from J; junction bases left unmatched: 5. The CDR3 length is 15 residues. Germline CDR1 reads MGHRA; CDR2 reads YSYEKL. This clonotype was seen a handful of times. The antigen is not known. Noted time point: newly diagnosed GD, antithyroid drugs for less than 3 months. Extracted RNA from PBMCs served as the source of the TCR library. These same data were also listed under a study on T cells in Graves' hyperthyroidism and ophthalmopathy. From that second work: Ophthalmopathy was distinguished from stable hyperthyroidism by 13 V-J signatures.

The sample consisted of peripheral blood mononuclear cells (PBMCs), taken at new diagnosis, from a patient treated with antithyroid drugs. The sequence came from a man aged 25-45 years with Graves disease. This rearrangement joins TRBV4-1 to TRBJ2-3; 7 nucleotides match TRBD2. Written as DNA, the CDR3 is TGCGCCAGCAGCCAGGGACTACCCCTCACAGATACGCAGTATTTT. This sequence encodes CASSQGLPLTDTQYF.